This T cell receptor beta chain was sequenced for a study of blood T cells in healthy people across ages (dated by TCRdb to the mid-2010s). Turning to the overall study: In model experiments, roughly one uniquely barcoded TCR beta cDNA molecule per two T cells was captured by template switching. The study analyzed two additional independent replicas of 1 million unique cDNA reads from the same blood draw for two donors, one aged 18 to 30 and one aged 80 or older. The donors were divided into four age groups: young (average about 16 years), middle-aged (about 40), aged (approximately 59) and long-lived (about 79). Using deep sequencing normalized with unique cDNA molecular identifiers, the study measured how TCR beta repertoire diversity changes with age. To avoid experimental bias, donors of different ages were randomly spread across the sequencing lanes. What the authors observed across the whole study: A strong correlation was found between observed TCR beta diversity and the percentage of naive T cells measured by flow cytometry. As age increased, observed TCR beta diversity per million T cells dropped in a roughly linear way, and a significant reduction was already evident by age roughly 36. Bulk unsorted PBMC profiling prevented conclusive comparison of naive and antigen-experienced compartments. The long-lived group showed more naive CD4+ T cells, fewer expanded clones and increased TCR diversity than the aged group, suggesting age selection. Estimates of total diversity based on one million sequenced T cells were regarded as lower bounds and as underestimates. Donor CMV infection status was unknown, potentially confounding age-related changes in expanded clonotypes.

Libraries came from 5' RACE. Instrument on record: Illumina HiSeq 2500. A second PCR of about 7 to 12 cycles was performed with a sample-barcoded 5' primer and a J-beta primer mix. A unique molecular identifier was introduced onto each TCR beta cDNA molecule by a template-switch 5' adaptor carrying 12 random nucleotides. Each sample yielded at least 3 million CDR3-containing paired-end reads. First-strand cDNA synthesis was performed from all RNA using the Mint cDNA synthesis kit, with priming by a TRBC-specific oligonucleotide. All cDNA was treated with uracil-DNA glycosylase and then went through a first 18-cycle PCR with the universal primers M1SS and BC2_uni_R. Per the authors' processing: Normalization of each sample was performed by random selection of 1 million high-quality reads, each carrying a distinct molecular identifier. Instead of being binned into consensus sequences, reads with shared molecular identifiers were discarded. CDR3 identification, clonotype clustering and error correction used MiTCR with a Q25 quality threshold and the strictest error-elimination algorithm. A nonparametric unseen species model with Euler transformation was used to estimate lower-bound total TCR beta diversity. In-frame beta chains were kept once TCRdb had trimmed the public reads at Q25 with fastp and called clones with MiXCR. Duplicate CDR3 protein sequences are folded into a single record with the most common DNA and genes. The V and J calls and clone size are TCRdb's, not the authors'. Within this sample are fewer than 900,000 distinct CDR3 sequences, with roughly two fifths of them counted one time only. The top ten constitute 20% to 25% of the sample.

The table lists this clonotype with a few counts. It lacks a known antigen. No base qualities exist here, and no much larger clone lies one base off it. Systemically healthy Caucasian individuals from Russia, over 30 in total and aged about 6 to 100 years, were included as donors. About 9.6 milliliters of peripheral blood were collected from each donor into EDTA-treated Vacutainer tubes. PBMCs were isolated by Ficoll-Paque density-gradient centrifugation, with at least 6 million obtained per sample. Trizol reagent was used to extract total RNA from the PBMCs, yielding at least 5 micrograms per sample. The percentages of naive CD45RAhigh/CD27high T cells were determined by flow cytometry on a PBMC aliquot from every donor. V gives up 4 bases and J gives up 7 bases, and the segment between their germline ends measures 26 bases. From a lookup of the germline V gene, CDR1 and CDR2 are MNHEY and SVGAGI. The CDR3 measures 17 amino acids from cysteine to phenylalanine. CDR3 DNA only is kept here, 51 bases in frame from base 1.

Sequences were obtained from blood. The rearranged chain carries TRBV6-5 and TRBJ2-7; TRBD2 is a weak D gene call, 5 bases matching. This sequence was found in a woman aged 60-70 years in good health. Read as DNA, the sequence is TGTGCCAGCAGTTCAAACTCCGGGGTTCCTTCCAGGCATGAGCAGTACTTC. This codes for CASSSNSGVPSRHEQYF.